This T cell receptor delta chain appears in the sequencing data of a study of delta chain sequences of gamma delta T cells (dated by TCRdb to about 2017). Based on the germline V gene, the CDR1 and CDR2 sequences are GEAIGNYY and EKD. The CDR3 goes from the cysteine to the phenylalanine over 15 residues. The only DNA kept is the CDR3, 45 bases in frame from the first base. About this clone itself: There is no known antigen for this receptor. The protein TCRdb lists belongs to a much larger clone and differs from this DNA's translation at residue 13, which points to a read error; the protein shown is made from the DNA.

To prepare the library, 5' RACE was applied. The data were produced on an Illumina MiSeq. Clonotypes were called again by TCRdb from the public reads via CATT, and duplicate nucleotide sequences were then merged into one entry. The sample table lists some 2,400 delta-chain clones, 25% to 35% of them with a count of one. Of the sample, roughly 18% falls within the top ten clones. The sequence joins TRDV2 to TRDJ1; TRDD3 lines up with 11 middle nucleotides. The sequenced sample consisted of either unsorted cells or a sorted T cell fraction (not recorded which). The receptor comes from a human donor in good health. The nucleotide sequence is given as TGTGCCTGTGACCTTATTGGGGGATACGGCGATAAACGCATCTTT. Translation gives CACDLIGGYGDKRIF.